The T cell receptor beta chain under discussion was sequenced for a study of Ad26.COV2.S vaccination and SARS-CoV-2 variants. Background on the study: In the study, Ad26.COV2.S was injected intramuscularly once, or twice 56 days apart.

Indicated treatment: around 19 received Ad26.COV2.S at low or high dose, single or two shots; roughly 5 received placebo; per-sample allocation not given. Day 63 following the first vaccine or placebo injection was when the samples were taken. An adult of 18-55 years in Boston served as donor. This CDR3 is built from 12 residues. The germline V gene encodes CDR1 SQVTM and CDR2 ANQGSEA. The V end lost 7 bases, the J end lost 3 bases, and 12 bases lay between the germline ends. This table comes from immunoSEQ multiplex PCR, and its TCRdb copy is limited to in-frame clones, with some not included. The table includes around 300,000 clones, about nine tenths detected once.

The J gene is TRBJ1-1, the V gene TRBV29-1; D not resolved. The sequence came from a person between 18 and 65 years old who received the Ad26.COV2.S COVID-19 vaccine or a placebo. The sequencing here drew on peripheral blood, taken in a trial of Ad26.COV2.S vaccine versus placebo. The chain's CDR3 is CSGRVSDTEAFF. The CDR3 coding sequence is TGCAGCGGGAGGGTGTCGGACACTGAAGCTTTCTTT.